This T cell receptor (beta chain) was sequenced during a study of T cell changes during pregnancy in multiple sclerosis. Clones were sequenced by immunoSEQ multiplex PCR, and TCRdb holds only the in-frame ones, with some missing. The repertoire has about 74,000 clones, roughly 90% of them found once; the top ten carry 3.5% to 4.5%. The sequences come from peripheral blood, collected after pregnancy. The TCR originated in a female donor in good health, enrolled as a control in a pregnancy study.

The CDR3 loop is CASSPRLAGVNEQFF. DNA of the CDR3: TGTGCCAGCAGCCCCAGACTAGCGGGGGTGAATGAGCAGTTCTTC. V gene TRBV5-4 combines with J gene TRBJ2-1, with 12 bases aligning to TRBD2. CDR3 length: 15 amino acids. V lost 4 bases, J lost 7 bases, and 6 bases stayed unmatched. Germline CDR1 SGHNT, CDR2 YYREEE (reference sequence).